This T cell receptor beta chain was observed in a study of T cells in Graves' hyperthyroidism and ophthalmopathy. In its sample, this clonotype was seen once. Germline CDR1 reads SEHNR; CDR2 reads FQNEAQ (reference sequence). The CDR3 consists of 15 residues. Trimming took 6 bases from V and 3 from J; bases not matched to a gene: 5. Amplification yielded TCR beta CDR3 regions, with RNA transcripts as the source. HTBI primers were used for first-round RT-PCR of the TCR CDR3. From the multiplex PCR reads, TCRdb called clonotypes with MiXCR, one entry per CDR3 protein. Of about 96,000 distinct CDR3 sequences in the sample, over 50% were seen once.

The sample taken for sequencing was blood. V is TRBV7-9 and J is TRBJ2-7, with 13 bases aligning to TRBD2. The sequence was collected from a woman aged 40 to 49 with Graves' hyperthyroidism. The CDR3 region has the DNA TGTGCCAGCAGAACCGGGACTAGCGGGAACTACGAGCAGTACTTC. Protein: CASRTGTSGNYEQYF.